This T cell receptor (beta chain) is from a study of blood T cells in healthy people across ages. Whole-study results and caveats: Because sorting was not performed, PBMCs prevented conclusive naive versus antigen-experienced comparison. Investigators viewed diversity estimates from one million T cells as underestimates, the study reported.

Notes on this clonotype: Its antigen is not identified.

A second about 6 to 12 cycle PCR used barcoded and J-beta primers. Paired-end reads containing CDR3 totaled no fewer than 3 million for each sample. In TCRdb, the 5' RACE reads were re-called with MiXCR into one record per CDR3 protein. The data show roughly 860,000 distinct CDR3 sequences, under 80% seen once. Every sample gave at least 5.5 micrograms of total RNA when it was extracted. This sequence originates from a man aged 25-40 years in good health. Sequencing was carried out using blood.

CDR3 sequence reads: CASQAGGFRNEQFF. For the CDR3, the DNA is TGCGCCAGCCAGGCAGGGGGCTTTAGGAATGAGCAGTTCTTC. The J gene is TRBJ2-1, the V gene TRBV5-1, with TRBD1 matching 8 bases. The junction had 10 bases not matched to a gene; V was cut back by 7 bases and J by 7 bases. CDR3 size: 14 residues. CDR1 is SGHRS, CDR2 YFSETQ, per germline.